This is a list of T cell receptor beta chains from one sample in a study of blood T cell repertoires in COVID-19. Generated by immunoSEQ multiplex PCR, the TCRdb table keeps only in-frame clones and is missing some. The sample has a few hundred thousand clones, 75% to 90% seen once; the top ten hold about 1%. The source material was PBMCs or T cells enriched from blood (not recorded which). The receptors were gathered from a man aged 18 to 30 who had recovered from COVID-19. The CDR3 runs from the conserved cysteine through the conserved F or W. Clone size appears in some rows only: once, few, many, or a class for an expanded clone.

clone_size j_call v_call cdr3_aa
- TRBJ2-3 TRBV12-3/TRBV12-4 CASSPPTRDTQYF
- TRBJ2-3 TRBV4-1 CASSQVYGGAGDTQYF
- TRBJ2-7 TRBV6-5 CTSSGRSLNEQYF
- TRBJ1-3 TRBV6-6 CASSYSGLENTIYF
- TRBJ2-7 TRBV6-5 CASSDRASYEQYF
- TRBJ1-4 TRBV3-1/TRBV3-2 CASSRTTGFGEKLFF
- TRBJ1-2 TRBV27 CASLGQSGYTF
few TRBJ2-7 TRBV5-1 CASSPDRGANEQYF
- TRBJ1-5 TRBV7-9 CASSLASQPQHF
- TRBJ1-2 TRBV5-1 CASSLETGRDGYTF
- TRBJ2-1 TRBV18 CASSPLNSPQSGHEQFF
few TRBJ1-1 TRBV6-6 CASSRTGSDTEAFF
- TRBJ1-6 TRBV27 CASSSTRERRNSPLHF
- TRBJ2-7 TRBV12-3/TRBV12-4 CASSLGRMDEQYF
- TRBJ2-5 TRBV7-3 CASSLAGQRQETQYF
- TRBJ2-7 TRBV4-2 CASSQEEQAFSYEQYF
- TRBJ2-1 TRBV27 CASRSQGAGYNEQFF
once TRBJ1-2 TRBV19 CASSIDPEYGYTF
- TRBJ1-2 TRBV6-4 CASSRGGRTLFTF
once TRBJ2-7 TRBV5-5 CASSLRNIQGANEQYF
few TRBJ2-5 TRBV12-5 CASGLGGQGEETQYF
once TRBJ1-4 TRBV10-3 CAISEQGHEKLFF
once TRBJ2-1 TRBV7-8 CASSLIYSASHEQFF
- TRBJ2-1 TRBV19 CASSMGLASIYEQFF
- TRBJ1-1 TRBV7-6 CASSPAEVYTEAFF
- TRBJ1-1 TRBV5-1 CASSLVQMNTEAFF